This TCR beta chain is drawn from a study of control samples from healthy donors and cancer patients (TCRdb year 2020). Between the V and J ends, shortened by 3 bases and 4 bases respectively, the junction contains 9 bases. The CDR3 sequence holds 13 residues, the cysteine and phenylalanine included. Just the 39-base CDR3 DNA is kept, in frame starting at base 1. In the germline V gene (reference sequence), CDR1 corresponds to MNHEY and CDR2 to SMNVEV. Points on this clone: This receptor's antigen is unknown. Within one base of it there is no much larger clone, and no base qualities were kept.

Library preparation used the immunoSEQ multiplex PCR assay. This immuneACCESS table, as held by TCRdb, lists in-frame sequences with V and J called but not all clones. Of the missing ones, under half trace to an unresolved V gene in checked studies; the others have no known cause. Here the sample has around 77,000 clones; 80% to 95% occur a single time. Of the sample, 5% to 6.5% falls within the top ten clones. The sequence derives from a woman in her fifties or sixties in good health. Sequencing was carried out using blood. The sequence is built from TRBV27 and TRBJ1-2; the D segment cannot be called with confidence. For the CDR3, the sequence is CASSLNRGYGYTF. The DNA reads as follows: TGTGCCAGCAGTTTGAATAGAGGCTATGGCTACACCTTC.